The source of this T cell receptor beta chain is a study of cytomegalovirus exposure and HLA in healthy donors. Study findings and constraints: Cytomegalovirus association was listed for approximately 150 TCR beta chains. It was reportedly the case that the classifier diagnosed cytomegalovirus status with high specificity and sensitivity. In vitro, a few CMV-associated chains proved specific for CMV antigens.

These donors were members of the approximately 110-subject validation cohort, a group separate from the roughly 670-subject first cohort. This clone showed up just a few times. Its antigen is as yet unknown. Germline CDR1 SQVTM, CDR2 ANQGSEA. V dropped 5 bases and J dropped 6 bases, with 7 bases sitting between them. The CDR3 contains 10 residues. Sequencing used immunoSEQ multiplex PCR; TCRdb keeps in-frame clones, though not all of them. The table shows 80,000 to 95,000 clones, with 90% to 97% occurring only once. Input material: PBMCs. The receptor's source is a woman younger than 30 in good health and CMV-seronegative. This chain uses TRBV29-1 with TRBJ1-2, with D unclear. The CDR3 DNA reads TGCAGCGTTCCCGGGGATGGCTACACCTTC. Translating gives CSVPGDGYTF.